One sample yielded the 11 T cell receptor beta chains listed below, sequenced in a study of Graves' ophthalmopathy and Graves' hyperthyroidism. As the template, RNA transcripts were used to amplify TCR beta CDR3 regions. First-round RT-PCR employed HTBI primers, with a second-round multiplex PCR after it. TCRdb passed the multiplex PCR reads through MiXCR, listing each CDR3 protein once. The table has some 520,000 distinct CDR3 sequences, over 13% seen once. Source material: blood. Receptor source: a woman between 25 and 40 years old with Graves' ophthalmopathy.

This clonotype was seen repeatedly, ten times or more. This chain joins TRBV24-1 and TRBJ2-3; the D is unclear. The germline CDR1 and CDR2 sequences are KGHDR and SFDVKD. Deletions cut 3 bases from V and 0 bases from J, with 9 bases between. The CDR3 consists of 15 residues. The CDR3 DNA reads as TGTGCCACCAGTGATGCGGACCCTAGCACAGATACGCAGTATTTT. This sequence encodes CATSDADPSTDTQYF.

This clonotype has only a few counts. The gene calls are TRBV20-1 and TRBJ2-7; 9 bases match TRBD1. Germline lookup yields CDR1 DFQATT and CDR2 SNEGSKA (reference sequence). V lost 5 bases, J lost 3 bases, and 5 bases stayed unmatched. This CDR3 contains 13 residues. The CDR3 DNA reads as TGCAGTGCTCCCGACAGGGGGGGCTACGAGCAGTACTTC. Translated: CSAPDRGGYEQYF.

This clonotype appeared many times. The chain combines TRBV6-1 with TRBJ1-6; 7 nucleotides align to TRBD1. The J segment lost 6 bases and the V segment lost 7 bases, leaving 9 bases of the junction unmatched. The CDR3 length is 15 residues. CDR1 MNHNS and CDR2 SASEGT come from the germline V gene. The CDR3: CASTPGQPLNSPLHF. CDR3 in DNA: TGTGCCAGCACCCCGGGACAGCCTCTTAATTCACCCCTCCACTTT.

This clonotype came up many times. V and J are TRBV15 and TRBJ2-2; perhaps TRBD2 as D (6 bases). From germline, CDR1 is LNHNV and CDR2 YYDKDF (reference sequence). The germline V and J ends were trimmed by 1 base and 3 bases, with 6 bases remaining between them. The CDR3 is made up of 14 amino acids. The CDR3 reads CATSRGGDTGELFF. In DNA, the CDR3 is TGTGCCACCAGCAGAGGGGGGGACACCGGGGAGCTGTTTTTT.

In this sample, this clonotype turned up many times. This chain uses TRBV6-1 with TRBJ2-7, with 9 bases lining up with TRBD1. Trimming took 1 base from V and 6 from J; bases not matched to a gene: 7. Germline V CDR1 and CDR2: MNHNS, SASEGT. This CDR3 comprises 15 residues. For the CDR3, the DNA is TGTGCCAGCAGTGAAGGGGGCGACAGGGGGGGCGAGCAGTACTTC. Protein product: CASSEGGDRGGEQYF.

This clonotype was seen at least ten times. The chain employs TRBV12-3 or TRBV12-4 and TRBJ2-7; the D is unclear. The CDR3 extends over 12 amino acids. V was clipped by 0 bases and J by 7 bases, with 7 bases between them. The CDR3: CASSLADTEQYF. CDR3 nucleotide sequence: TGTGCCAGCAGTTTAGCTGACACTGAGCAGTACTTC.

This clonotype was counted many times. The chain employs TRBV18 and TRBJ2-7, with 7 bases identical to TRBD1. V shed 2 bases, J shed 5 bases, and the junction held 3 bases outside the gene matches. This CDR3 spans 13 amino acids. Germline V CDR1 and CDR2: KGHSH, LQKENI. The CDR3 loop is CASSPNQGDEQYF. For the CDR3, the DNA is TGTGCCAGCTCACCAAATCAGGGGGACGAGCAGTACTTC.

The chain uses TRBV11-2 and TRBJ2-2, with TRBD1 matching over 11 bases. Trimming cost V 5 bases and J 5 bases; bases outside gene matches: 7. Germline CDR1 reads SGHAT; CDR2 reads FQNNGV. The CDR3 has 16 residues. The CDR3 reads CASSRGDRGKTGELFF. CDR3 nucleotides: TGTGCCAGCAGCCGAGGGGACAGGGGGAAGACCGGGGAGCTGTTTTTT.

This clonotype was counted at least ten times. This chain joins TRBV6-7 and TRBJ1-5, with D unresolved. TRBV6-7 is known as an ORF, though its function is uncertain. The CDR3 extends over 15 amino acids. The V gene lost 0 bases and the J gene lost 0 bases, with 6 bases spanning the gap. In nucleotides, the CDR3 is TGTGCCAGCAGTTACTCGCCCGATAGCAATCAGCCCCAGCATTTT. Protein product: CASSYSPDSNQPQHF.

This clonotype came up many times. The chain employs TRBV28 and TRBJ1-1; tentative D call: TRBD1 (6 bases). Germline-derived CDR1 and CDR2 are MDHEN and SYDVKM. This CDR3 is built from 16 residues. V lost 5 bases, J lost 4 bases, and 20 bases lay in between. The CDR3 spells CASSPPPGHRGTEAFF. The CDR3 region has the DNA TGTGCCAGCAGTCCTCCGCCGGGACACCGCGGCACTGAAGCTTTCTTT.

This clonotype was found many times. The CDR3: CATSRGTGIETQYF. The CDR3 coding sequence is TGTGCCACCAGCAGAGGGACAGGGATTGAGACCCAGTACTTC. This chain uses TRBV15 with TRBJ2-5, with 8 nucleotides matching TRBD1. CDR1 is LNHNV and CDR2 is YYDKDF in the germline V gene (reference sequence). CDR3 size: 14 residues. V lost 1 base, J lost 5 bases, and 3 bases stayed unmatched.